This T cell receptor (beta chain) was recovered during a study of blood T cell repertoires in COVID-19. Libraries were prepared by immunoSEQ multiplex PCR; TCRdb keeps only in-frame clonotypes and omits some of them. The sample holds under 450,000 clones, 81% seen once. Sequenced sample: peripheral blood. The receptor comes from a human donor with acute or convalescent COVID-19. The donor label of this sample is uncertain.

The CDR3 region is CASRREDRSFDMNTEAFF. CDR3 coding DNA: TGCGCCAGCAGAAGAGAGGACAGGTCCTTTGATATGAACACTGAAGCTTTCTTT. The chain uses TRBV5-1 and TRBJ1-1, with TRBD1 identical over 7 bases. Germline V gene sequence: CDR1 SGHRS, CDR2 YFSETQ. V lost 5 bases to trimming and J lost 0 bases; unmatched junction nucleotides: 16. The CDR3 extends over 18 amino acids.